What follows are 7 T cell receptor beta chains derived from one specimen sequenced in a study of blood T cell repertoires in COVID-19. Sequencing used immunoSEQ multiplex PCR; TCRdb keeps in-frame clones, though not all of them. The sample consists of approximately 280,000 clones, about 89% of them appearing once. The sample was peripheral blood. The source is a man in his forties with acute or convalescent COVID-19.

J is TRBJ1-6 and V is TRBV21-1; the D call in the table, TRBD1, was not verified against the DNA. TRBV21-1 is reported as a pseudogene. The CDR3 is 16 residues long. CDR3: CASSTRRQDYNSPLHF. The CDR3 DNA reads TGTGCCAGCAGCACCCGACGACAGGATTATAATTCACCCCTCCACTTT.

The chain links TRBV5-1 to TRBJ2-7, with 8 bases lining up with TRBD1. This CDR3 spans 15 amino acids. J was trimmed by 0 bases and V by 7 bases; bases with no gene match: 9. Germline V gene sequence: CDR1 SGHRS, CDR2 YFSETQ. DNA of the CDR3: TGCGCCAGCGACCCCGGGACAGGCAACTCCTACGAGCAGTACTTC. Its translation: CASDPGTGNSYEQYF.

The chain recombines TRBV3-1 (or the pseudogene TRBV3-2) with TRBJ1-2, with TRBD1 matching over 10 bases. J lost 4 bases, V lost 4 bases, and 3 bases had no gene match. The CDR3 loop spans 14 amino acids. CDR1 is LGHDT and CDR2 is YNNKEL in the germline V gene (reference sequence). In nucleotides, the CDR3 is TGTGCCAGCAGCCTCGGACAGGGGGGCTATGGCTACACCTTC. Translated, it gives CASSLGQGGYGYTF.

The chain employs TRBV28 and TRBJ2-7; TRBD1 is a possible D gene (7 bases). This CDR3 comprises 15 residues. The germline V and J ends were trimmed by 6 bases and 1 base, with 16 bases remaining between them. Germline loops: CDR1 MDHEN, CDR2 SYDVKM. The CDR3 protein is CASSPGGQISYEQYF. CDR3 sequence (DNA): TGTGCCAGCAGCCCCGGGGGACAGATATCCTACGAGCAGTACTTC.

The genes are TRBV30 and TRBJ1-5; D uncertain. The germline V gene encodes CDR1 GTSNPN and CDR2 SVGIG (reference sequence). The CDR3 totals 12 residues. The germline V and J ends were trimmed by 0 bases and 7 bases, with 7 bases remaining between them. The CDR3 nucleotides read TGTGCCTGGAGTGTACCGGGACAGCCCCAGCATTTT. This translates into CAWSVPGQPQHF.

The chain uses TRBV7-9 and TRBJ1-3; D uncertain. Germline loops: CDR1 SEHNR, CDR2 FQNEAQ (reference sequence). V was clipped by 3 bases and J by 4 bases, with 4 bases between them. The CDR3 has 12 residues. CDR3 sequence reads: CASSFGGNTIYF. CDR3 sequence (DNA): TGTGCCAGCAGCTTCGGGGGAAACACCATATATTTT.

The chain is built from TRBV5-1 and TRBJ2-7; 9 positions match TRBD1. The CDR3 contains 14 residues. J was trimmed by 4 bases and V by 1 base; bases with no gene match: 3. The germline V gene encodes CDR1 SGHRS and CDR2 YFSETQ. The CDR3 is CASSLTGGGYEQYF. The CDR3 nucleotides read TGCGCCAGCAGCTTGACAGGGGGCGGGTACGAGCAGTACTTC.